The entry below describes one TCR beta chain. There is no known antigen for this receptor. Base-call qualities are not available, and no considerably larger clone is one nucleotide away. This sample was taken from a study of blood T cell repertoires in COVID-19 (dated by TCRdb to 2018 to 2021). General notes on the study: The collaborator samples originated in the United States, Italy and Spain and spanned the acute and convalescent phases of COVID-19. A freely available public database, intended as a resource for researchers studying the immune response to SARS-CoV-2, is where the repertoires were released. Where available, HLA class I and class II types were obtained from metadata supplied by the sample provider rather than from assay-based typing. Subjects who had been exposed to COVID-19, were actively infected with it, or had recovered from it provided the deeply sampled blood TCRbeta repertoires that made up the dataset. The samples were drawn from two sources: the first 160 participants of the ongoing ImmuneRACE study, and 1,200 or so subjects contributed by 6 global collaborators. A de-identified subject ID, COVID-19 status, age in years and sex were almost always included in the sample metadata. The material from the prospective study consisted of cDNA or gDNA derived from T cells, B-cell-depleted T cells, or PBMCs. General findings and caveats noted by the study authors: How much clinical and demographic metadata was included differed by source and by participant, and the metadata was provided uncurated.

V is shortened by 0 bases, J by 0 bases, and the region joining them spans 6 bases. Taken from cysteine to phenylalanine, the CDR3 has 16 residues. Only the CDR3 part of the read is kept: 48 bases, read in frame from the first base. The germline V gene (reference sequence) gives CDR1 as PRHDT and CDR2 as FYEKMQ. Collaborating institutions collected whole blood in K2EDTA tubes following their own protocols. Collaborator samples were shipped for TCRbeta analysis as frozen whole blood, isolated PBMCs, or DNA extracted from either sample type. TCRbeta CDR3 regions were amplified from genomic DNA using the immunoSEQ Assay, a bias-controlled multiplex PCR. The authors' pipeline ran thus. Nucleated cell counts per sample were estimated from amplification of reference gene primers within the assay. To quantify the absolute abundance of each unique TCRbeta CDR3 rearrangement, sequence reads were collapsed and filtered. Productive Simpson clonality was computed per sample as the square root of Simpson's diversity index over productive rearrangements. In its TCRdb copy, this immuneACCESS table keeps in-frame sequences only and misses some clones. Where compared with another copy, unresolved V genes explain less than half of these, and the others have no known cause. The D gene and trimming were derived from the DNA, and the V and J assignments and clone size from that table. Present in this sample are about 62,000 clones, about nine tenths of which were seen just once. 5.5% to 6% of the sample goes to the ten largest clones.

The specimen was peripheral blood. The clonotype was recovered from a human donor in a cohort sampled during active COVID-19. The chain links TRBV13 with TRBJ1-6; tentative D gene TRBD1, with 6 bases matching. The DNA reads TGTGCCAGCAGCTTAGGGACAGGCTCCTATAATTCACCCCTCCACTTT. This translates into CASSLGTGSYNSPLHF.